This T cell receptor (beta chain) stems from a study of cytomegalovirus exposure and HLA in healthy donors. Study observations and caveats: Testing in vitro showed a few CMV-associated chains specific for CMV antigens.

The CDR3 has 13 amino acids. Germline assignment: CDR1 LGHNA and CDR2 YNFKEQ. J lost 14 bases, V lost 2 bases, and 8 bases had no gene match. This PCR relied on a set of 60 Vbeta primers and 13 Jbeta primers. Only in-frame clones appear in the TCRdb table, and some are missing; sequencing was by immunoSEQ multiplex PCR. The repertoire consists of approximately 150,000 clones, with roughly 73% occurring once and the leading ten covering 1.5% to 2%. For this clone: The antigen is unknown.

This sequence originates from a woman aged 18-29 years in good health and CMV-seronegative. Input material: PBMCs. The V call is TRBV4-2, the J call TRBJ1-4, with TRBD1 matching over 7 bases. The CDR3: CASSQTGQPFLFF. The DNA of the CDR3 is TGTGCCAGCAGCCAAACGGGACAGCCTTTTCTGTTTTTT.